These T cell receptor beta chains were read from a single sample in a study of beta chain features in type 1 diabetes. Here immunoSEQ multiplex PCR was the method, and the copy in TCRdb shows in-frame clones only, minus some. The data contain roughly 500,000 clones, about 29% of them singletons. Specimen: naive CD4+ T cells from blood. Receptor source: a man younger than 35 in good health. Both conserved end residues are part of each CDR3. D genes are given only for firm matches. A clone size is listed for some rows: how often the clone was seen (once, few, many), or a class if it is expanded.

abundance: -
d_gene: TRBD2
v_gene: TRBV7-9
len: 13
j_gene: TRBJ2-5
CDR3nt: TGTGCCAGCAGCTATGGACTAGCCGAGACCCAGTACTTC
CDR3aa: CASSYGLAETQYF

abundance: few
d_gene: TRBD2
v_gene: TRBV9
len: 13
j_gene: TRBJ2-1
CDR3nt: TGTGCCAGCAGCGCCCAAAGCGGGGGGCTGCAGTTCTTC
CDR3aa: CASSAQSGGLQFF

abundance: -
d_gene: -
v_gene: TRBV2
len: 11
j_gene: TRBJ1-2
CDR3nt: TGTGCCAGCAGTCTAGGGAATGGCTACACCTTC
CDR3aa: CASSLGNGYTF

abundance: -
d_gene: -
v_gene: TRBV2
len: 14
j_gene: TRBJ2-1
CDR3nt: TGTGCCAGCAAATCACTAGGAGGAAACGATGAGCAGTTCTTC
CDR3aa: CASKSLGGNDEQFF

abundance: few
d_gene: -
v_gene: TRBV19
len: 16
j_gene: TRBJ2-1
CDR3nt: TGTGCCAGCTGGCCGGGGGGCGGGAGCTCCTACAATGAGCAGTTCTTC
CDR3aa: CASWPGGGSSYNEQFF

abundance: -
d_gene: TRBD1
v_gene: TRBV6-5
len: 11
j_gene: TRBJ2-3
CDR3nt: TGTGCCAGCGGTTCCGGGACAGTACATTATTTT
CDR3aa: CASGSGTVHYF

abundance: -
d_gene: -
v_gene: TRBV14
len: 16
j_gene: TRBJ2-4
CDR3nt: TGTGCCAGCAGCCCCTTCCGGGGGTTAGCCAAAAACATTCAGTACTTC
CDR3aa: CASSPFRGLAKNIQYF

abundance: few
d_gene: -
v_gene: TRBV30
len: 12
j_gene: TRBJ2-7
CDR3nt: TGTGCCTGGAGTGTCGCGGGCAGCGAGCAGTACTTC
CDR3aa: CAWSVAGSEQYF

abundance: -
d_gene: -
v_gene: TRBV7-2
len: 14
j_gene: TRBJ2-7
CDR3nt: TGTGCCAGCAGCTTAGACCCGGCCTCCTACGAGCAGTACTTC
CDR3aa: CASSLDPASYEQYF

abundance: once
d_gene: -
v_gene: TRBV25-1
len: 16
j_gene: TRBJ2-2
CDR3nt: TGTGCCAGCAGTGAAGCCTCATCCGGGAACACCGGGGAGCTGTTTTTT
CDR3aa: CASSEASSGNTGELFF

abundance: few
d_gene: TRBD1
v_gene: TRBV29-1
len: 13
j_gene: TRBJ2-5
CDR3nt: TGCAGCGTGGACAGGGGCGGTCAAGAGACCCAGTACTTC
CDR3aa: CSVDRGGQETQYF

abundance: few
d_gene: -
v_gene: TRBV30
len: 12
j_gene: TRBJ2-7
CDR3nt: TGTGCCTGGAGATTGTCGTTTGGGGAGCAGTACTTC
CDR3aa: CAWRLSFGEQYF

abundance: few
d_gene: -
v_gene: TRBV29-1
len: 15
j_gene: TRBJ2-3
CDR3nt: TGCAGCGTTGGTCGCCTGTCGGGGAGCACAGATACGCAGTATTTT
CDR3aa: CSVGRLSGSTDTQYF

abundance: few
d_gene: -
v_gene: TRBV7-9
len: 12
j_gene: TRBJ1-1
CDR3nt: TGTGCCAGCAGCTTAGATACCGGGGGAGCTTTCTTT
CDR3aa: CASSLDTGGAFF

abundance: -
d_gene: -
v_gene: TRBV6-6
len: 13
j_gene: TRBJ2-1
CDR3nt: TGTGCCAGCAGTTGGGGAAAATACAATGAGCAGTTCTTC
CDR3aa: CASSWGKYNEQFF

abundance: few
d_gene: -
v_gene: TRBV28
len: 11
j_gene: TRBJ2-7
CDR3nt: TGTGCCAGCACAGGGACCTACGAGCAGTACTTC
CDR3aa: CASTGTYEQYF

abundance: -
d_gene: TRBD2
v_gene: TRBV25-1
len: 17
j_gene: TRBJ2-1
CDR3nt: TGTGCCAGCAGTGTATCAGGGGGGTTTAGCGGGAGGCGCGAGCAGTTCTTC
CDR3aa: CASSVSGGFSGRREQFF

abundance: few
d_gene: TRBD2
v_gene: TRBV2
len: 14
j_gene: TRBJ2-1
CDR3nt: TGTGCCAGCAGTGAACTAGCGGGCTACAATGAGCAGTTCTTC
CDR3aa: CASSELAGYNEQFF

abundance: -
d_gene: -
v_gene: TRBV18
len: 11
j_gene: TRBJ2-7
CDR3nt: TGTGCCAGCTCTCAGCTTTACGAGCAGTACTTC
CDR3aa: CASSQLYEQYF

abundance: few
d_gene: TRBD2
v_gene: TRBV28
len: 14
j_gene: TRBJ2-3
CDR3nt: TGTGCCATAAGGGGACTACCCGTCGGGGATACGCAGTATTTT
CDR3aa: CAIRGLPVGDTQYF

abundance: few
d_gene: TRBD2
v_gene: TRBV19
len: 16
j_gene: TRBJ2-1
CDR3nt: TGTGCCAGTAGTATAACTGGCGGGAGGACGGAGAATGAGCAGTTCTTC
CDR3aa: CASSITGGRTENEQFF

abundance: -
d_gene: TRBD2
v_gene: TRBV7-9
len: 16
j_gene: TRBJ2-1
CDR3nt: TGTGCCAGCAGCCCCGTAGCGGGACGAACGTACAATGAGCAGTTCTTC
CDR3aa: CASSPVAGRTYNEQFF

abundance: -
d_gene: TRBD2
v_gene: TRBV6-5
len: 13
j_gene: TRBJ2-1
CDR3nt: TGTGCCAGCAGTTACTCCGGGAGGAATGAGCAGTTCTTC
CDR3aa: CASSYSGRNEQFF

abundance: -
d_gene: TRBD2
v_gene: TRBV9
len: 14
j_gene: TRBJ2-1
CDR3nt: TGTGCCAGCAGACCAGCGGGATCAGTCGATGAGCAGTTCTTC
CDR3aa: CASRPAGSVDEQFF

abundance: few
d_gene: -
v_gene: TRBV9
len: 14
j_gene: TRBJ2-5
CDR3nt: TGTGCCAGCAGCGTGGACAGTTCGAGGGGGACCCAGTACTTC
CDR3aa: CASSVDSSRGTQYF

abundance: -
d_gene: TRBD1
v_gene: TRBV30
len: 15
j_gene: TRBJ2-5
CDR3nt: TGTGCCTGGGCTGAGAGAGACAGGGGATGGGAGACCCAGTACTTC
CDR3aa: CAWAERDRGWETQYF

abundance: -
d_gene: -
v_gene: TRBV27
len: 10
j_gene: TRBJ2-7
CDR3nt: TGTGCCAGCGGCCGTTTGGAGCAGTACTTC
CDR3aa: CASGRLEQYF

abundance: -
d_gene: -
v_gene: TRBV30
len: 13
j_gene: TRBJ1-2
CDR3nt: TGTGCCTGGAGCCGGGGGCAGGGGCATGGCTACACCTTC
CDR3aa: CAWSRGQGHGYTF

abundance: few
d_gene: -
v_gene: TRBV18
len: 13
j_gene: TRBJ2-5
CDR3nt: TGTGCCAGCTCACCTTACATCCTAGAGACCCAGTACTTC
CDR3aa: CASSPYILETQYF

abundance: few
d_gene: TRBD2
v_gene: TRBV6-6
len: 15
j_gene: TRBJ2-7
CDR3nt: TGTGCCAGCAGTTACGGCAGCGGGAGCAACTACGAGCAGTACTTC
CDR3aa: CASSYGSGSNYEQYF

abundance: few
d_gene: TRBD1
v_gene: TRBV23-1
len: 13
j_gene: TRBJ2-7
CDR3nt: TGCGCCAGCTCAGGGACAGTATCCTACGAGCAGTACTTC
CDR3aa: CASSGTVSYEQYF

abundance: -
d_gene: -
v_gene: TRBV7-9
len: 13
j_gene: TRBJ2-1
CDR3nt: TGTGCCAGCAGCTTGGTCGCTGGGAGTGAGCAGTTCTTC
CDR3aa: CASSLVAGSEQFF

abundance: few
d_gene: -
v_gene: TRBV30
len: 13
j_gene: TRBJ2-1
CDR3nt: TGTGCCTGGAGTGCCGGGTCCTACAATGAGCAGTTCTTC
CDR3aa: CAWSAGSYNEQFF

abundance: few
d_gene: -
v_gene: TRBV7-9
len: 14
j_gene: TRBJ1-2
CDR3nt: TGTGCCAGCAGCTTAGTGGCCGCCAACTATGGCTACACCTTC
CDR3aa: CASSLVAANYGYTF

abundance: -
d_gene: -
v_gene: TRBV27
len: 11
j_gene: TRBJ2-1
CDR3nt: TGTGCCAGCAGTGGTTACAATGAGCAGTTCTTC
CDR3aa: CASSGYNEQFF

abundance: few
d_gene: -
v_gene: TRBV30
len: 13
j_gene: TRBJ2-6
CDR3nt: TGTGCCTGGAGGACAGCTGGGGCCAACGTCCTGACTTTC
CDR3aa: CAWRTAGANVLTF

abundance: few
d_gene: -
v_gene: TRBV5-1
len: 12
j_gene: TRBJ2-1
CDR3nt: TGCGCCAGCAGCTTGGCCTCGAATGAGCAGTTCTTC
CDR3aa: CASSLASNEQFF

abundance: -
d_gene: TRBD2
v_gene: TRBV7-9
len: 16
j_gene: TRBJ2-7
CDR3nt: TGTGCCAGCAGCCGACCGCTAGCGGAGGGCTCCTACGAGCAGTACTTC
CDR3aa: CASSRPLAEGSYEQYF

abundance: -
d_gene: -
v_gene: TRBV10-3
len: 14
j_gene: TRBJ1-1
CDR3nt: TGTGCCATCAGTCCACAGGGCGCTTTTACTGAAGCTTTCTTT
CDR3aa: CAISPQGAFTEAFF

abundance: -
d_gene: -
v_gene: TRBV30
len: 13
j_gene: TRBJ1-1
CDR3nt: TGTGCCTGGAGTCCTCGAGTGAACACTGAAGCTTTCTTT
CDR3aa: CAWSPRVNTEAFF

abundance: -
d_gene: TRBD2
v_gene: TRBV29-1
len: 13
j_gene: TRBJ2-7
CDR3nt: TGCAGCGTTGTGAGCGGGAGATCGTACGAGCAGTACTTC
CDR3aa: CSVVSGRSYEQYF

abundance: -
d_gene: -
v_gene: TRBV10-3
len: 13
j_gene: TRBJ2-1
CDR3nt: TGTGCCATCAGTGAGTCAGACCCCGTACAGCAGTTCTTC
CDR3aa: CAISESDPVQQFF

abundance: -
d_gene: -
v_gene: TRBV14
len: 17
j_gene: TRBJ2-4
CDR3nt: TGTGCCAGCAGCCAAGAATCGGTCAGAACCAATGGGAACATTCAGTACTTC
CDR3aa: CASSQESVRTNGNIQYF

abundance: -
d_gene: -
v_gene: TRBV29-1
len: 12
j_gene: TRBJ2-7
CDR3nt: TGCAGCTCTTTCGCCCCCCCTAACGAGCAGTACTTC
CDR3aa: CSSFAPPNEQYF

abundance: few
d_gene: -
v_gene: TRBV5-1
len: 12
j_gene: TRBJ2-5
CDR3nt: TGCGCCAGCAGCTTGGAGATGGAGACCCAGTACTTC
CDR3aa: CASSLEMETQYF

abundance: few
d_gene: TRBD1
v_gene: TRBV30
len: 16
j_gene: TRBJ2-5
CDR3nt: TGTGCCTGGAGTATCCCTTCAGGGGGATCAGGAGAGACCCAGTACTTC
CDR3aa: CAWSIPSGGSGETQYF

abundance: -
d_gene: -
v_gene: TRBV5-1
len: 16
j_gene: TRBJ2-7
CDR3nt: TGCGCCAGCAGCCCCCACGCCGGAGCCAGCTCCTACGAGCAGTACTTC
CDR3aa: CASSPHAGASSYEQYF

abundance: few
d_gene: TRBD2
v_gene: TRBV9
len: 15
j_gene: TRBJ2-1
CDR3nt: TGTGCCAGCAGCGTAGAACTAGCGGGAGCCCCTGAGCAGTTCTTC
CDR3aa: CASSVELAGAPEQFF

abundance: few
d_gene: -
v_gene: TRBV5-4
len: 14
j_gene: TRBJ2-3
CDR3nt: TGTGCCAGCAGCTTGGCGTCAGGGCAAGATACGCAGTATTTT
CDR3aa: CASSLASGQDTQYF

abundance: few
d_gene: -
v_gene: TRBV29-1
len: 14
j_gene: TRBJ2-6
CDR3nt: TGCAGCGTTGAATCCGGGGGAGGGGCCAACGTCCTGACTTTC
CDR3aa: CSVESGGGANVLTF

abundance: -
d_gene: -
v_gene: TRBV4-1
len: 15
j_gene: TRBJ2-5
CDR3nt: TGCGCCAGCAGCCAATTACTAGGGGGGCAAGAGACCCAGTACTTC
CDR3aa: CASSQLLGGQETQYF

abundance: -
d_gene: -
v_gene: TRBV20-1
len: 11
j_gene: TRBJ1-1
CDR3nt: TGCAGTGCCGGGACAAGCACTGAAGCTTTCTTT
CDR3aa: CSAGTSTEAFF